The clone carrying this TCR beta chain was recorded once. Sequenced by immunoSEQ multiplex PCR; TCRdb stores in-frame clones only, minus some. In the table there are about 75,000 clones, about 89% of which are singletons. These data belong to a study of T cell changes during pregnancy in multiple sclerosis. The CDR3 is 14 residues long. From germline, CDR1 is MDHEN and CDR2 SYDVKM. The V and J ends lost 6 bases and 2 bases, in that order; junction bases with no gene match: 7. The receptor was derived from a female donor in good health, enrolled as a control in a pregnancy study. Here the sequenced sample was peripheral blood, taken in the first trimester of pregnancy. The chain has TRBV28 and TRBJ2-7, with TRBD1 matching 7 bases. This CDR3 reads CASRPGQTTYEQYF. In DNA form, the CDR3 reads TGTGCCAGCAGACCGGGACAGACAACCTACGAGCAGTACTTC.